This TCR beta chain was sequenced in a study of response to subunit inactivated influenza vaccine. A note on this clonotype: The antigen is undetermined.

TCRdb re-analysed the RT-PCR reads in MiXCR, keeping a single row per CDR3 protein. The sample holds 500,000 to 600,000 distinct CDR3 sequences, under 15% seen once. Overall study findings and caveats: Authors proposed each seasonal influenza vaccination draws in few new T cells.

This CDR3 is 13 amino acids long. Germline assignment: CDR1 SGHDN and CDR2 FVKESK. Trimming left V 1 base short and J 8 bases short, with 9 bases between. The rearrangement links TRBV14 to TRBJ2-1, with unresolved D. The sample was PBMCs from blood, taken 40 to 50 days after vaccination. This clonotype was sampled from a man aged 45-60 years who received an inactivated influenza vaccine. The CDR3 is CASSQAKEHEQFF. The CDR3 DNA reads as TGTGCCAGCAGCCAAGCGAAGGAACATGAGCAGTTCTTC.